This TCR beta chain was recovered during a study of T cell repertoires in cytomegalovirus infection. Study-level information: Public TCR beta signatures provided an indication of both CMV infection and a matching HLA type.

TCRdb reprocessed the reads via MiXCR and lists one record per CDR3 protein. The sample contains a few hundred thousand distinct CDR3 sequences, around a sixth of which appear only once. This clonotype was picked up a small number of times. The CDR3 has 14 amino acids. Germline CDR1 MDHEN, CDR2 SYDVKM. The V segment lost 1 base and the J segment 5 bases; nucleotides outside the gene matches: 4. The receptor's source is a human donor in good health (CMV status not recorded). Some clones in this sample may be carry-over from other donors' samples. Sequenced sample: PBMCs. The chain combines TRBV28 with TRBJ2-5, with 7 bases aligning to TRBD2. CDR3 protein: CASSLSRGSETQYF. As DNA, the CDR3 is TGTGCCAGCAGTTTATCGCGGGGGTCTGAGACCCAGTACTTC.